The present TCR beta chain was sequenced within a study of cytomegalovirus exposure and HLA in healthy donors. Study-wide points: TRBV6-2, TRBV6-3 and some other V segments were unresolvable in 87-base-pair reads. In a later analysis, several top co-occurrence clusters appeared linked to parvovirus B19, influenza, CMV and Epstein-Barr virus. TCR beta V segments were, for the most part, productive about 90% or about 30% of the time in an earlier analysis.

As to this clone: Its antigen is still unknown.

Between the trimmed V and J ends, which lost 0 bases and 0 bases, there was a span of 9 bases. The V gene's germline CDR1 is MNHEY and CDR2 SVGAGI. The CDR3 spans 16 residues. Donors sampled were nominally healthy, though unrecorded immune exposures were likely. The PCR made use of 60 Vbeta and 13 Jbeta primers. Here immunoSEQ multiplex PCR was the method, and the copy in TCRdb shows in-frame clones only, minus some. Here the sample table reports tens of thousands of clones. The chain recombines TRBV6-5 with TRBJ1-3; a possible D gene is TRBD1 (5 bases). This receptor was obtained from a female donor in good health and CMV-seropositive. Sequenced sample: PBMCs. The CDR3 nucleotides are TGTGCCAGCAGTTACTCGACAGCATCCTCTGGAAACACCATATATTTT. Translating gives CASSYSTASSGNTIYF.